This TCR beta chain was retrieved from a study of blood T cell repertoires in COVID-19. Study at large: Samples of COVID-19 (acute and convalescent) were obtained from the United States, Italy and Spain. The cDNA or gDNA used as material had been derived from T cells, B-cell-depleted T cells, or PBMCs.

The germline V gene encodes CDR1 SNHLY and CDR2 FYNNEI. V lost 7 bases to trimming and J lost 4 bases, with 8 bases between them. This CDR3 is built from 12 residues. Here immunoSEQ multiplex PCR was the method, and the copy in TCRdb shows in-frame clones only, minus some. The sample lists roughly 11,000 clones, 85% occurring once. The sequenced sample consisted of peripheral blood. This sequence originates from a human donor in a cohort sampled during active COVID-19. The chain combines TRBV2 with TRBJ2-1, with D maybe TRBD2 (6 bases). This CDR3 reads CASNRGYNEQFF. The CDR3 DNA reads as TGTGCCAGCAATCGGGGGTACAATGAGCAGTTCTTC.